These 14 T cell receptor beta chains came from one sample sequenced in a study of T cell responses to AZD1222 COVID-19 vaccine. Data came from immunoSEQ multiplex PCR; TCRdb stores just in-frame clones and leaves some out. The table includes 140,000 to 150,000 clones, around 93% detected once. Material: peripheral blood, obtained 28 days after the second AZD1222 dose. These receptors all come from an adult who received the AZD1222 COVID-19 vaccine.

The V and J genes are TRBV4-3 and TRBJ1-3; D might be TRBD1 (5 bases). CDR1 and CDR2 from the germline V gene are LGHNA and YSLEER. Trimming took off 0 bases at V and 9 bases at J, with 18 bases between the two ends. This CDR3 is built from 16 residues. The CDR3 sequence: CASSQDTGRVARTIYF. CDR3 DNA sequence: TGCGCCAGCAGCCAAGATACGGGCAGGGTAGCACGCACCATATATTTT.

The CDR3 region has the DNA TGTGCCAGCAGTCAACGACTGGGGGAGAATGAAAAACTGTTTTTT. Protein: CASSQRLGENEKLFF. The chain links TRBV6-5 to TRBJ1-4; the D gene is possibly TRBD1 (5 bases). This CDR3 has 15 amino acids. Germline V lookup: CDR1 MNHEY, CDR2 SVGAGI. Deletions cut 5 bases from V and 5 bases from J, with 15 bases between.

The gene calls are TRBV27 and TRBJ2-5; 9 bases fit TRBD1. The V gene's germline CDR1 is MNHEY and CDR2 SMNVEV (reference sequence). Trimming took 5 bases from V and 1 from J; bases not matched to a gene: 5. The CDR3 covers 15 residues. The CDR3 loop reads CASSPSDRGQETQYF. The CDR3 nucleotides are TGTGCCAGCAGTCCCTCGGACAGGGGCCAAGAGACCCAGTACTTC.

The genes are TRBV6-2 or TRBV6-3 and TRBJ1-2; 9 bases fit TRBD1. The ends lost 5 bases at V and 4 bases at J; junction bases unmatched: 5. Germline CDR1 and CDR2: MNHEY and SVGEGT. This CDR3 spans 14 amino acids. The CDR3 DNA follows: TGTGCCAGCAGTCCGGGACAGGGACCCTATGGCTACACCTTC. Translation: CASSPGQGPYGYTF.

CDR3 DNA: TGTGCCAGCAGCTTGGCAGGGGCCAGCACTGAAGCTTTCTTT. This sequence encodes CASSLAGASTEAFF. This chain uses TRBV5-5 with TRBJ1-1; D possibly corresponds to TRBD1 (6 bases). This CDR3 has 14 amino acids. Germline V gene lookup returns CDR1 SGHKS and CDR2 YYEKEE (reference sequence). V was clipped by 0 bases and J by 4 bases, with 10 bases between them.

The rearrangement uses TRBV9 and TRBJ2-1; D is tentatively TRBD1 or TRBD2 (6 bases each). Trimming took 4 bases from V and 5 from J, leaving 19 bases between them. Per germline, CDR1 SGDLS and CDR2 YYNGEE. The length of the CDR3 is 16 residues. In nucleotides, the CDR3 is TGTGCCAGCAGCCCCCGTCGGGCAAGGGGGGACAATGAGCAGTTCTTC. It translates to CASSPRRARGDNEQFF.

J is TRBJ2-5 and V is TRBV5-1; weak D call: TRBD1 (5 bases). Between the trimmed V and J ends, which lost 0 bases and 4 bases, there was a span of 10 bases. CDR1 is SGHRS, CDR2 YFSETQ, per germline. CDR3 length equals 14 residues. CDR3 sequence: CASSLGQGPETQYF. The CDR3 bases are TGCGCCAGCAGCTTGGGTCAGGGCCCAGAGACCCAGTACTTC.

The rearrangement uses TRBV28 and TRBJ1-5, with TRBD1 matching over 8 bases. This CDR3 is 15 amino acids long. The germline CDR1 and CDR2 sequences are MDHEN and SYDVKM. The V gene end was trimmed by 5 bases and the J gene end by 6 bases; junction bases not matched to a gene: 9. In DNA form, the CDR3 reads TGTGCCAGCAGTCCATCCGACAGGGGCGGTCAGCCCCAGCATTTT. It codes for CASSPSDRGGQPQHF.

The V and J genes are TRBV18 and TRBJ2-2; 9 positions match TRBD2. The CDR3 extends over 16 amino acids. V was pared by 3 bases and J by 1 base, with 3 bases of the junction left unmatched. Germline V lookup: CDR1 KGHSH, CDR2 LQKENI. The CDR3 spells CASSPLAGRNTGELFF. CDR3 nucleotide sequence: TGTGCCAGCTCACCCCTAGCGGGGCGGAACACCGGGGAGCTGTTTTTT.

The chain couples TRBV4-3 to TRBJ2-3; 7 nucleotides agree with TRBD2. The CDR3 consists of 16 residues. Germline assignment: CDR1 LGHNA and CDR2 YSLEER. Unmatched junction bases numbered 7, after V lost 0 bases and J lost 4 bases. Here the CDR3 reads CASSQDWGEGSDTQYF. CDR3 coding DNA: TGCGCCAGCAGCCAAGATTGGGGGGAGGGCTCAGATACGCAGTATTTT.

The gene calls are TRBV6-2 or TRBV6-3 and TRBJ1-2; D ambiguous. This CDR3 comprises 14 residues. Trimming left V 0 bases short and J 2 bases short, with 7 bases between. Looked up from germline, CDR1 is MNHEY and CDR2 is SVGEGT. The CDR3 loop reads CASSYSSGNYGYTF. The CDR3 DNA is TGTGCCAGCAGTTACTCGAGCGGCAACTATGGCTACACCTTC.

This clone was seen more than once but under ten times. CDR3 loop: CAWCRDIGSPLHF. The CDR3 bases are TGTGCCTGGTGCCGGGACATTGGTTCACCCCTCCACTTT. This chain uses TRBV30 with TRBJ1-6, with D possibly matching TRBD1 (6 bases). V dropped 5 bases and J dropped 9 bases, with 14 bases sitting between them. From germline, CDR1 is GTSNPN and CDR2 SVGIG (reference sequence). The CDR3 extends over 13 amino acids. Filled out from reference TRBV30 and TRBJ1-6, the complete variable domain reads SQTIHQWPATLVQPVGSPLSLECTVEGTSNPNLYWYRQAAGRGLQLLFYSVGIGQISSEVPQNLSASRPQDRQFILSSKKLLLSDSGFYLCAWCRDIGSPLHFGNGTRLTVT.

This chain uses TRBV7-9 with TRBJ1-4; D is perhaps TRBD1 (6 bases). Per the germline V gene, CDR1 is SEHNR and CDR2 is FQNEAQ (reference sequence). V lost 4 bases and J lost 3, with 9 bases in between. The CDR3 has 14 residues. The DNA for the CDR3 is TGTGCCAGCAGCTCGGGACACTCTAATGAAAAACTGTTTTTT. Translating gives CASSSGHSNEKLFF.

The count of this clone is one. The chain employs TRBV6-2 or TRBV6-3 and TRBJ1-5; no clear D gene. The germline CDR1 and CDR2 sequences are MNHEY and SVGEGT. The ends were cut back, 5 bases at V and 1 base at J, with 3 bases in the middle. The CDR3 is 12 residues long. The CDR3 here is CASSHSNQPQHF. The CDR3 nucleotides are TGTGCCAGCAGTCACAGCAATCAGCCCCAGCATTTT.